A single sample gave rise to the 25 T cell receptor beta chains below, sequenced in a study of blood T cell repertoires in COVID-19. Only in-frame clones appear in the TCRdb table, and some are missing; sequencing was by immunoSEQ multiplex PCR. Among over 75,000 clones listed, roughly 83% were seen once. Input material: peripheral blood. Source of these receptors: a human donor in a cohort sampled during active COVID-19.

The chain employs TRBV28 and TRBJ1-5; TRBD1 is a possible D gene (6 bases). Deletions cut 10 bases from V and 4 bases from J, with 11 bases between. Germline V CDR1 and CDR2: MDHEN, SYDVKM. The CDR3 is made up of 12 amino acids. Here the CDR3 reads CATGRGNQPQHF. The CDR3 coding sequence is TGTGCCACAGGCAGGGGTAATCAGCCCCAGCATTTT.

This chain joins TRBV19 and TRBJ2-5; 7 bases match TRBD2. V lost 10 bases and J lost 2; bases outside the gene matches: 16. The germline V gene has CDR1 LNHDA and CDR2 SQIVND (reference sequence). The CDR3 has 16 residues. The CDR3 region is CATTSAGGSTQETQYF. The CDR3 region has the DNA TGTGCCACTACGTCTGCCGGGGGGAGTACGCAAGAGACCCAGTACTTC.

This chain joins TRBV4-3 and TRBJ2-1, with 8 bases matching TRBD2. Trimming took 0 bases from V and 8 from J; bases not matched to a gene: 9. CDR1 LGHNA and CDR2 YSLEER come from the germline V gene. This CDR3 is 16 amino acids long. CDR3 region: CASSQDLTGGPDEQFF. CDR3 DNA sequence: TGCGCCAGCAGCCAAGATCTTACGGGAGGGCCCGATGAGCAGTTCTTC.

The chain has TRBV7-9 and TRBJ2-7; 11 bases agree with TRBD2. The CDR3 has 17 residues. CDR1 and CDR2 (germline): SEHNR, FQNEAQ (reference sequence). With V trimmed by 5 bases and J by 2 bases, 11 bases remained unmatched. The CDR3 DNA follows: TGTGCCAGCAGCCCCGGACTAGCGGGTTTCACCCCCTACGAGCAGTACTTC. This sequence encodes CASSPGLAGFTPYEQYF.

This chain uses TRBV3-1 (or the pseudogene TRBV3-2) with TRBJ2-5; 8 nucleotides align to TRBD2. V was pared by 4 bases and J by 0 bases, with 4 bases of the junction left unmatched. This CDR3 contains 15 residues. Germline CDR1 is LGHDT and CDR2 is YNNKEL (reference sequence). In DNA, the CDR3 is TGTGCCAGCAGCCGAAGCGGGAGAGACCAAGAGACCCAGTACTTC. This encodes CASSRSGRDQETQYF.

This chain connects TRBV29-1 to TRBJ2-5; D unresolved. Trimming left V 6 bases short and J 1 base short, with 6 bases between. The germline CDR1 and CDR2 sequences are SQVTM and ANQGSEA. The CDR3 has 11 residues. The CDR3 is CSVASQETQYF. DNA of the CDR3: TGCAGCGTGGCTAGCCAAGAGACCCAGTACTTC.

The chain is built from TRBV7-2 and TRBJ2-1, with 14 bases that match TRBD2. The CDR3 is 17 amino acids. Germline V CDR1 and CDR2: SGHTA, FQGNSA. V dropped 5 bases and J dropped 7; count of bases not matched to a gene: 10. CDR3 sequence: CASSTGTSGGFWNEQFF. DNA of the CDR3: TGTGCCAGCAGCACCGGGACTAGCGGGGGTTTCTGGAATGAGCAGTTCTTC.

The chain has TRBV7-3 and TRBJ2-7, with 9 nucleotides matching TRBD1. The CDR3 has 13 residues. CDR1 and CDR2 (germline): SGHTA, FQGTGA. Germline trimming cut 5 bases from V and 4 bases from J; bases unmatched to any gene: 3. The CDR3: CASSPGQGYEQYF. CDR3 coding DNA: TGTGCCAGCAGCCCGGGACAGGGTTACGAGCAGTACTTC.

The chain joins TRBV6-1 to TRBJ1-5, with 7 bases matching TRBD1. The CDR3 has 15 residues. J was trimmed by 5 bases and V by 2 bases; bases with no gene match: 6. The germline V gene encodes CDR1 MNHNS and CDR2 SASEGT. The CDR3 DNA reads TGTGCCAGCAGTGAAACGGGACAGCCCTATCAGCCCCAGCATTTT. Amino acids: CASSETGQPYQPQHF.

The chain has TRBV2 and TRBJ2-1; perhaps TRBD1 as D (5 bases). Germline V lookup: CDR1 SNHLY, CDR2 FYNNEI. CDR3 length: 15 residues. Trimming stripped 7 bases from V and 4 bases from J, with 17 bases between. The CDR3 nucleotides read TGTGCCAGCATCCCCGACAGCGCCTGGTACAATGAGCAGTTCTTC. This codes for CASIPDSAWYNEQFF.

The chain couples TRBV11-2 to TRBJ2-3; 7 bases are shared with TRBD2. Losses at the gene ends were 1 base for V and 6 bases for J; bases not matched to a gene: 7. Germline assignment: CDR1 SGHAT and CDR2 FQNNGV. This CDR3 is built from 15 residues. The CDR3 here is CASSLALWGGDTQYF. In DNA form, the CDR3 reads TGTGCCAGCAGCTTAGCGTTGTGGGGGGGGGATACGCAGTATTTT.

The chain is built from TRBV24-1 and TRBJ1-2, with D hard to call. The CDR3 consists of 15 residues. Germline values: CDR1 KGHDR, CDR2 SFDVKD. Trimming shortened V by 3 bases and J by 4 bases, and 14 bases separated the two germline ends. CDR3: CATSDGIGSSYGYTF. The CDR3 nucleotides are TGTGCCACCAGTGATGGAATCGGGTCCTCCTATGGCTACACCTTC.

The chain employs TRBV7-9 and TRBJ2-7; 9 bases line up with TRBD1. With V trimmed by 7 bases and J by 4 bases, 14 bases remained unmatched. This CDR3 is built from 16 residues. In germline, CDR1 is SEHNR, CDR2 FQNEAQ (reference sequence). The CDR3 DNA sequence: TGTGCCAGCACCGCGACAGGGACAGGGCCGGAGTACGAGCAGTACTTC. Its translation: CASTATGTGPEYEQYF.

V gene TRBV28 combines with J gene TRBJ2-3; tentative D call: TRBD2 (5 bases). CDR3 length: 12 residues. V dropped 2 bases and J dropped 9 bases, with 9 bases sitting between them. Germline V gene lookup returns CDR1 MDHEN and CDR2 SYDVKM. The CDR3 protein is CASSLLGETQYF. The CDR3 DNA is TGTGCCAGCAGTTTACTCGGGGAGACGCAGTATTTT.

The chain has TRBV4-3 and TRBJ1-1, with no clear D. Germline loops: CDR1 LGHNA, CDR2 YSLEER. CDR3 length: 14 residues. Trimming removed 1 base at V and 7 bases at J, with 13 bases between. The CDR3 is CASSQVQDSGEAFF. DNA for the CDR3: TGCGCCAGCAGCCAAGTGCAGGATAGCGGTGAAGCTTTCTTT.

This clone came up a few times. The chain uses TRBV18 and TRBJ1-6, with D possibly TRBD1 on 6 matching bases. Deletions cut 4 bases from V and 6 bases from J, with 13 bases between. This CDR3 is 15 amino acids long. Looked up from germline, CDR1 is KGHSH and CDR2 is LQKENI. This chain's CDR3 is CASSQGQFSNSPLHF. The CDR3 DNA reads as TGTGCCAGCTCACAAGGACAGTTCAGTAATTCACCCCTCCACTTT.

This clone has just one count. The chain links TRBV3-1 (or the pseudogene TRBV3-2) to TRBJ2-7; D is perhaps TRBD1 (6 bases). Looked up from germline, CDR1 is LGHDT and CDR2 is YNNKEL (reference sequence). V lost 5 bases and J 5 bases, leaving 16 bases between the germline ends. CDR3 length: 14 amino acids. The CDR3 loop reads CASSYSHRVHEQYF. The CDR3 DNA follows: TGTGCCAGCAGCTATTCCCACAGGGTCCACGAGCAGTACTTC.

This clone was counted once. The chain is built from TRBV7-2 and TRBJ1-2, with D unclear. This CDR3 comprises 14 residues. V was clipped by 1 base and J by 8 bases, with 14 bases between them. Germline loops: CDR1 SGHTA, CDR2 FQGNSA. This chain's CDR3 is CASSLEGWEGGYTF. CDR3 DNA sequence: TGTGCCAGCAGCTTAGAGGGATGGGAGGGCGGCTACACCTTC.

V and J are TRBV9 and TRBJ2-5, with TRBD2 matching 14 bases. Germline V gives CDR1 SGDLS, CDR2 YYNGEE. The CDR3 loop spans 16 amino acids. V shed 3 bases, J shed 4 bases, and the junction held 5 bases outside the gene matches. CDR3 sequence: CASSAQGLAGVETQYF. The CDR3 DNA reads as TGTGCCAGCAGCGCCCAGGGACTAGCGGGAGTAGAGACCCAGTACTTC.

The V and J genes are TRBV28 and TRBJ1-4, with a tentative D call TRBD1 (5 bases). Per the germline V gene, CDR1 is MDHEN and CDR2 is SYDVKM. This CDR3 has 14 amino acids. V was clipped by 2 bases and J by 7 bases, with 11 bases between them. The CDR3 here is CASSLIGEGEKLFF. CDR3 DNA sequence: TGTGCCAGCAGTTTAATAGGGGAAGGTGAAAAACTGTTTTTT.

The CDR3 sequence is CASSQSSRTGPAKNIQYF. In nucleotides, the CDR3 is TGCGCCAGCAGTCAATCGTCCCGGACAGGTCCCGCCAAAAACATTCAGTACTTC. V and J are TRBV23-1 and TRBJ2-4, with 7 bases lining up with TRBD1. TRBV23-1 is annotated as an ORF whose role is uncertain. The CDR3 loop spans 18 amino acids. V trimming: 0 bases; J trimming: 1 base; junction bases outside the gene matches: 9.

CDR3 bases: TGTGCCAGCAGCCCATGGCCCGGGGAGCTGTTTTTT. Its translation: CASSPWPGELFF. The chain uses TRBV3-1 (or the pseudogene TRBV3-2) and TRBJ2-2; D is uncertain. The CDR3 consists of 12 residues. Germline lookup yields CDR1 LGHDT and CDR2 YNNKEL (reference sequence). Trimming took off 4 bases at V and 6 bases at J, with 6 bases between the two ends.

The V and J genes are TRBV7-9 and TRBJ2-7, with 11 bases identical to TRBD2. Germline assignment: CDR1 SEHNR and CDR2 FQNEAQ (reference sequence). V trimming: 0 bases; J trimming: 0 bases; junction bases outside the gene matches: 1. This CDR3 contains 16 residues. CDR3 sequence reads: CASSLAGLAVSYEQYF. Written as DNA, the CDR3 is TGTGCCAGCAGCTTAGCGGGACTAGCGGTCTCCTACGAGCAGTACTTC.

The J gene is TRBJ2-7, the V gene TRBV23-1; 7 positions match TRBD1. TRBV23-1 is placed among ORFs of uncertain function. V trimming: 3 bases; J trimming: 0 bases; junction bases outside the gene matches: 14. The CDR3 contains 18 residues. The CDR3 here is CASSQKDRWGRHSYEQYF. In DNA form, the CDR3 reads TGCGCCAGCAGTCAGAAGGACAGGTGGGGAAGACACTCCTACGAGCAGTACTTC.

The rearrangement uses TRBV28 and TRBJ2-7; 9 positions agree with TRBD1. Germline lookup yields CDR1 MDHEN and CDR2 SYDVKM. The CDR3 length is 13 residues. V lost 4 bases, J lost 5 bases, and 3 bases stayed unmatched. The DNA for the CDR3 is TGTGCCAGCAGTTGGACAGGGGAGGACGAGCAGTACTTC. As protein: CASSWTGEDEQYF.